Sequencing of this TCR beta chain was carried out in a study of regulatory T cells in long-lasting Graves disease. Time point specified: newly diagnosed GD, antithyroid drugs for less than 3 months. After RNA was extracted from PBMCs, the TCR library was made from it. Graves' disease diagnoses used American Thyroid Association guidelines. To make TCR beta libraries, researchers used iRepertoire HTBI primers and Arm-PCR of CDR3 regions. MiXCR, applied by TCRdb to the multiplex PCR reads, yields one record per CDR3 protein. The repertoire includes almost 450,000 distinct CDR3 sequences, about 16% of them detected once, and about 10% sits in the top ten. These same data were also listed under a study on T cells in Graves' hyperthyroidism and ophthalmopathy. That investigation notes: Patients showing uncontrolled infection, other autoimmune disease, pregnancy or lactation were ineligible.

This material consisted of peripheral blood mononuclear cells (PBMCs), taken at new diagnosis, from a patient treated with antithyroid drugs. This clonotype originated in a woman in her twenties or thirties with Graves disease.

CDR3 amino acids: CASSSGTSGRYEQYF. The DNA for the CDR3 is TGTGCCAGCAGCTCCGGCACTAGCGGGCGTTACGAGCAGTACTTC. The chain couples TRBV5-4 to TRBJ2-7, with TRBD2 matching 9 bases. V lost 3 bases to trimming and J lost 4 bases; unmatched junction nucleotides: 8. CDR3 length: 15 residues. CDR1 is SGHNT and CDR2 is YYREEE in the germline V gene (reference sequence).